This TCR beta chain was sequenced during a study of T cells in Graves' hyperthyroidism and ophthalmopathy. Study in general: Initial diagnosis, before any treatment, was when peripheral blood was collected. General study points: A 13 V-J model separated ophthalmopathy from stable hyperthyroidism.

Patients showing uncontrolled infection, other autoimmune disease, pregnancy or lactation were ineligible. From RNA transcripts, TCR beta CDR3 regions were amplified. Initially, a first-round RT-PCR of the TCR CDR3 employed the HTBI primer set. TCRdb re-called the multiplex PCR reads with MiXCR, one entry per CDR3 protein. The data hold around 500,000 distinct CDR3 sequences, with more than 15% observed a single time. The V gene's germline CDR1 is SGHVS and CDR2 FQNEAQ. V was clipped by 6 bases and J by 4 bases, with 16 bases between them. This CDR3 is 14 amino acids long. At least ten counts were recorded for this clonotype. The antigen is unknown.

The V and J genes are TRBV7-8 and TRBJ2-7; weak D call: TRBD1 (6 bases). The source is a woman aged 25 to 39 with Graves' ophthalmopathy. The sample comprised blood. The CDR3 DNA is TGTGCCAGCAGTTGGGGGACAACAACGTACGAGCAGTACTTC. The encoded protein is CASSWGTTTYEQYF.